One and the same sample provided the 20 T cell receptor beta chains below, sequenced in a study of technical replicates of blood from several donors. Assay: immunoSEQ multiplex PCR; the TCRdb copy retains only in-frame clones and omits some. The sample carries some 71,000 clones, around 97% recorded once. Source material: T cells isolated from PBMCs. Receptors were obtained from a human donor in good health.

CDR3 in amino acids: CASSEGTGREQYF. CDR3 nucleotide sequence: TGTGCCAGCAGTGAAGGGACAGGGCGCGAGCAGTACTTC. V usage is TRBV2 and J usage is TRBJ2-7; TRBD1 matches 8 bases. CDR1 and CDR2 (germline): SNHLY, FYNNEI. The ends lost 1 base at V and 6 bases at J; junction bases unmatched: 2. This CDR3 comprises 13 residues. Drawing the rest from reference TRBV2 and TRBJ2-7, the complete variable domain is EPEVTQTPSHQVTQMGQEVILRCVPISNHLYFYWYRQILGQKVEFLVSFYNNEISEKSEIFDDQFSVERPDGSNFTLKIRSTKLEDSAMYFCASSEGTGREQYFGPGTRLTVT.

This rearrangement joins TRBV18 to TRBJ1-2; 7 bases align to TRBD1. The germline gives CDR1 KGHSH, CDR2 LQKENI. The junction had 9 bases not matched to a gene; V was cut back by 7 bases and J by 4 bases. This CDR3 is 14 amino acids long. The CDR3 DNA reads TGTGCCAGCTTTGAGACACAGGGGACCTATGGCTACACCTTC. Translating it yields CASFETQGTYGYTF. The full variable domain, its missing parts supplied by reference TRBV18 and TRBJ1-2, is NAGVMQNPRHLVRRRGQEARLRCSPMKGHSHVYWYRQLPEEGLKFMVYLQKENIIDESGMPKERFSAEFPKEGPSILRIQQVVRGDSAAYFCASFETQGTYGYTFGSGTRLTVV.

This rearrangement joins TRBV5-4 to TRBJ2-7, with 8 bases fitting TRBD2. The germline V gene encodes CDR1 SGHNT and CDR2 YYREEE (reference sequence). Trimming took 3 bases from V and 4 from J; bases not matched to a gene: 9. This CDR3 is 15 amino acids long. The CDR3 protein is CASSSERESSYEQYF. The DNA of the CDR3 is TGTGCCAGCAGCTCCGAGCGGGAGAGTAGTTACGAGCAGTACTTC.

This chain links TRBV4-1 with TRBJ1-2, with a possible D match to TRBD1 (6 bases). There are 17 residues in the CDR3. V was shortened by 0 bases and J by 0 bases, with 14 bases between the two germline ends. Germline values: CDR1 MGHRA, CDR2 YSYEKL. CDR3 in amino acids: CASSQEAWGGANYGYTF. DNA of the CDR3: TGCGCCAGCAGCCAAGAGGCGTGGGGGGGCGCTAACTATGGCTACACCTTC.

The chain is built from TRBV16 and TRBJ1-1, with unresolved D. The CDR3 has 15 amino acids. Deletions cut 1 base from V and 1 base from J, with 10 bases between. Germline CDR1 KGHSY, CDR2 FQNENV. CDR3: CASSQFTRPNTEAFF. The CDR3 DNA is TGTGCCAGCAGCCAATTTACGCGGCCGAACACTGAAGCTTTCTTT.

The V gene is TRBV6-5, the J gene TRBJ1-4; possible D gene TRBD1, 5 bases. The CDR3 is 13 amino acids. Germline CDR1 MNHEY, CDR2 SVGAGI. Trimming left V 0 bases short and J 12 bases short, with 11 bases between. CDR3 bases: TGTGCCAGCAGTTACTCTGGGGGGTTCGAACTGTTTTTT. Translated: CASSYSGGFELFF.

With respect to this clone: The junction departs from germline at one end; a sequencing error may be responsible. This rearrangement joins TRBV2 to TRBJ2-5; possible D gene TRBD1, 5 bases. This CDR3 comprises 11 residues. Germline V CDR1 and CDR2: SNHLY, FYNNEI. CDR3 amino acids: CAYRSQETQYF. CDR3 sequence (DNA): TGCGCCTACAGGAGTCAAGAGACCCAGTACTTC.

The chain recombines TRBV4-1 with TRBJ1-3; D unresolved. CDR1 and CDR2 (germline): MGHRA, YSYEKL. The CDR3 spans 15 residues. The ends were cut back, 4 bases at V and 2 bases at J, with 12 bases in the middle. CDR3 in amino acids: CASSPTSLPGNTIYF. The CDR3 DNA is TGCGCCAGCAGCCCTACTTCGCTCCCTGGAAACACCATATATTTT.

For the CDR3, the DNA is TGTGCCAGCAGCCAAGACGCACAGGGGGGGTCCAATGAGCAGTTCTTC. Protein sequence: CASSQDAQGGSNEQFF. This chain joins TRBV4-2 and TRBJ2-1, with D possibly matching TRBD1 (8 bases). Trimming left V 0 bases short and J 6 bases short, with 15 bases between. This CDR3 has 16 residues. Looked up from germline, CDR1 is LGHNA and CDR2 is YNFKEQ.

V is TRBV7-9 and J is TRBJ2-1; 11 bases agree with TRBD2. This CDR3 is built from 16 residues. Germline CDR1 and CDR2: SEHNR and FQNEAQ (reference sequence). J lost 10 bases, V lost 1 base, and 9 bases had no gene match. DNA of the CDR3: TGTGCCAGCAGCTTAGGTGGGCTAGCGGGAGGTCCCGAGCAGTTCTTC. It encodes CASSLGGLAGGPEQFF. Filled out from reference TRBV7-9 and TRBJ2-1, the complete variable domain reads DTGVSQNPRHKITKRGQNVTFRCDPISEHNRLYWYRQTLGQGPEFLTYFQNEAQLEKSRLLSDRFSAERPKGSFSTLEIQRTEQGDSAMYLCASSLGGLAGGPEQFFGPGTRLTVL.

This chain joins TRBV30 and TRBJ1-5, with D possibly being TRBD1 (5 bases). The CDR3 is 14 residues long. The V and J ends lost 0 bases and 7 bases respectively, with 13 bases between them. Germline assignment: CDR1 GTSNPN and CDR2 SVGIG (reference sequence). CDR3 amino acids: CAWSVMGGNQPQHF. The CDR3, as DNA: TGTGCCTGGAGTGTAATGGGGGGGAACCAGCCCCAGCATTTT.

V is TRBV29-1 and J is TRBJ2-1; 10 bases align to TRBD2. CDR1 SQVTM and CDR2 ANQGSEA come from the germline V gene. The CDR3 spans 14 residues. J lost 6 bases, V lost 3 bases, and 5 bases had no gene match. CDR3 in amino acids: CSVEASGSSNEQFF. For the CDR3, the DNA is TGCAGCGTTGAGGCTAGCGGGAGTTCCAATGAGCAGTTCTTC.

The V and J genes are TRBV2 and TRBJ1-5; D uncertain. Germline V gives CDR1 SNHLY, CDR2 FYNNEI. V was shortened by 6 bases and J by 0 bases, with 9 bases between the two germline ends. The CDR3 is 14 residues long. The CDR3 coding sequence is TGTGCCAGCAGGCCTAACTTTAGCAATCAGCCCCAGCATTTT. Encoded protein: CASRPNFSNQPQHF.

This CDR3 is CASSHPRAGIDSYEQYF. CDR3 nucleotide sequence: TGTGCCAGCAGCCACCCTAGAGCGGGAATCGACTCCTACGAGCAGTACTTC. The rearrangement links TRBV7-8 to TRBJ2-7; TRBD2 agrees at 7 bases. The CDR3 length is 17 residues. CDR1 is SGHVS and CDR2 is FQNEAQ in the germline V gene. Trimming cost V 5 bases and J 0 bases; bases outside gene matches: 13.

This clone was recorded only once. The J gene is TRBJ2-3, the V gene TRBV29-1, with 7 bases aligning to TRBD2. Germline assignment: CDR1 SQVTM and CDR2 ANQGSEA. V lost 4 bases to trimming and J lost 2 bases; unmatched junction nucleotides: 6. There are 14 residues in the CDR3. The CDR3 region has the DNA TGCAGCGTTGCGCGGGAGAGCTCCACAGATACGCAGTATTTT. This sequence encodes CSVARESSTDTQYF.

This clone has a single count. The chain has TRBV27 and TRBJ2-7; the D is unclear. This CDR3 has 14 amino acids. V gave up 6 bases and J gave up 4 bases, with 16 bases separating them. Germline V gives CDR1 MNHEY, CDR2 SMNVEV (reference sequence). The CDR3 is CASRALAVLYEQYF. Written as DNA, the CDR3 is TGTGCCAGCAGGGCTTTGGCGGTCCTATACGAGCAGTACTTC.

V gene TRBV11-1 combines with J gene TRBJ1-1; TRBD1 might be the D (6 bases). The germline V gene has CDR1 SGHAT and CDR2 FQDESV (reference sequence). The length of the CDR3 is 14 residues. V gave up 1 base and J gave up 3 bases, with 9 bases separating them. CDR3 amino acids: CASSLDRADTEAFF. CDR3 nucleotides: TGTGCCAGCAGCTTAGACAGGGCGGACACTGAAGCTTTCTTT.

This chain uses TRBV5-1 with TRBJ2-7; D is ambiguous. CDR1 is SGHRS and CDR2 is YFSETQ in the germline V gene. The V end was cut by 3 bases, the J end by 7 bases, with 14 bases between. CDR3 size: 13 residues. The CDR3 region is CASSSNSIREQYF. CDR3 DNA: TGCGCCAGCAGCTCCAACTCCATTCGGGAGCAGTACTTC. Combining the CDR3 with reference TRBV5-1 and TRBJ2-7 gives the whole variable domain KAGVTQTPRYLIKTRGQQVTLSCSPISGHRSVSWYQQTPGQGLQFLFEYFSETQRNKGNFPGRFSGRQFSNSRSEMNVSTLELGDSALYLCASSSNSIREQYFGPGTRLTVT.

The CDR3 nucleotides read TGTGCCAGCAGGACGACCGGGACAGGGGGTGAAAAACTGTTTTTT. The encoded protein is CASRTTGTGGEKLFF. The V call is TRBV2, the J call TRBJ1-4, with 11 bases matching TRBD1. The CDR3 consists of 15 residues. The germline V gene encodes CDR1 SNHLY and CDR2 FYNNEI. V lost 6 bases, J lost 7 bases, and 7 bases stayed unmatched.

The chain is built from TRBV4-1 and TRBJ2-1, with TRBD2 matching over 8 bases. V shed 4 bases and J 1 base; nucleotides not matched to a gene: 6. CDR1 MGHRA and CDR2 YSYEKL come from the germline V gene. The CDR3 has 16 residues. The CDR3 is CASSPGRAKSYNEQFF. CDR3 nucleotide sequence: TGCGCCAGCAGCCCCGGGAGGGCGAAGTCCTACAATGAGCAGTTCTTC.